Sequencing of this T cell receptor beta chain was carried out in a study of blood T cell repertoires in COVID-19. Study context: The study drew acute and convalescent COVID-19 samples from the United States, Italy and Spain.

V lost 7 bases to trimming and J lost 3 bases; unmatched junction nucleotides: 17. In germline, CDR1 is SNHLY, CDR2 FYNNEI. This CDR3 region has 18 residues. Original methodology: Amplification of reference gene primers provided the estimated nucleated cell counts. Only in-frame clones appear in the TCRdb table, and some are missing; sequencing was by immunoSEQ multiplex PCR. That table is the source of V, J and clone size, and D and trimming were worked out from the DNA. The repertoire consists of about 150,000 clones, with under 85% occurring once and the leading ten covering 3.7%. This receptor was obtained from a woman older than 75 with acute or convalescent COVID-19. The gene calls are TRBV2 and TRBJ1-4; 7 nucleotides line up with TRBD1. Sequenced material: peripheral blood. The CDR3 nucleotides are TGTGCCAGCACCCCGCCACCCCTACAGGGGACTGCTAATGAAAAACTGTTTTTT. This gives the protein CASTPPPLQGTANEKLFF.